One sample yielded the 8 T cell receptor beta chains listed below, sequenced in a study of PD-L1 blockade in urothelial cancer. Sequenced by immunoSEQ multiplex PCR; TCRdb stores in-frame clones only, minus some. This sample has 55,000 to 70,000 clones; roughly 82% occur once, and the top ten carry around 4.6%. The sequences come from PBMCs, collected around atezolizumab (anti-PD-L1) treatment. The receptors were sampled from a man in his 70s with urothelial cancer.

The chain employs TRBV5-4 and TRBJ2-2; 8 positions match TRBD2. Trimming at V came to 3 bases and at J to 2 bases, leaving 6 bases not matched to a gene. The CDR3 sequence is 16 residues long. Germline CDR1 is SGHNT and CDR2 is YYREEE (reference sequence). In DNA form, the CDR3 reads TGTGCCAGCAGCTCCCAAACTAGCGGAAACACCGGGGAGCTGTTTTTT. Translated: CASSSQTSGNTGELFF.

This chain connects TRBV6-1 to TRBJ1-1, with a weak D call TRBD1 (5 bases). Between the trimmed V and J ends, which lost 1 base and 6 bases, there was a span of 15 bases. Germline V gene sequence: CDR1 MNHNS, CDR2 SASEGT. The CDR3 has 15 residues. The DNA of the CDR3 is TGTGCCAGCAGTGAAGGGGGAGGGGTAGGGCCTGAAGCTTTCTTT. Protein product: CASSEGGGVGPEAFF.

The chain recombines TRBV5-1 with TRBJ2-1; 12 bases agree with TRBD2. The germline CDR1 and CDR2 sequences are SGHRS and YFSETQ. This CDR3 comprises 17 residues. The trim removed 3 bases at V and 9 bases at J, leaving 13 bases unmatched. Written as DNA, the CDR3 is TGCGCCAGCAGCTCTCGGACTAGCGGGACGGGACGAGGTGAGCAGTTCTTC. Amino acid sequence: CASSSRTSGTGRGEQFF.

Comments on this clone: The identical CDR3 is also encoded by other nucleotide sequences in the sample. The chain carries TRBV19 and TRBJ2-7, with 8 bases aligning to TRBD1. CDR3 size: 14 residues. Looked up from germline, CDR1 is LNHDA and CDR2 is SQIVND (reference sequence). V lost 5 bases, J lost 2 bases, and 5 bases stayed unmatched. Here the CDR3 DNA reads TGTGCCAGTAGTTTAAGGGACAGGCCCTACGAGCAGTACTTC. Its translation is CASSLRDRPYEQYF. The full variable domain, its missing parts supplied by reference TRBV19 and TRBJ2-7, is DGGITQSPKYLFRKEGQNVTLSCEQNLNHDAMYWYRQDPGQGLRLIYYSQIVNDFQKGDIAEGYSVSREKKESFPLTVTSAQKNPTAFYLCASSLRDRPYEQYFGPGTRLTVT.

This clone was seen just once. The rearrangement links TRBV7-9 to TRBJ2-4, with 7 bases fitting TRBD1. The germline gives CDR1 SEHNR, CDR2 FQNEAQ (reference sequence). Germline trimming cut 5 bases from V and 3 bases from J; bases unmatched to any gene: 10. This CDR3 spans 16 amino acids. CDR3 nucleotide sequence: TGTGCCAGCAGCCTACCCTTTGACAGGGACAAAAACATTCAGTACTTC. This sequence encodes CASSLPFDRDKNIQYF.

The chain carries TRBV19 and TRBJ1-2; perhaps TRBD1 as D (6 bases). The CDR3 covers 13 residues. Germline CDR1 LNHDA, CDR2 SQIVND (reference sequence). V was cut by 6 bases and J by 8 bases, with 16 bases left in between. CDR3 residues: CASSTRQAPGYTF. CDR3 coding DNA: TGTGCCAGTAGCACTCGACAGGCCCCAGGCTACACCTTC.

The chain recombines TRBV2 with TRBJ2-1, with TRBD1 matching 9 bases. Trimming removed 11 bases from V and 1 base from J; junction bases left unmatched: 6. The CDR3 is made up of 14 amino acids. CDR1 and CDR2 from the germline V gene are SNHLY and FYNNEI. The CDR3 DNA reads TGTGCCGGGTCCGGGACAGGGTCCTACAATGAGCAGTTCTTC. Its protein is CAGSGTGSYNEQFF.

This chain uses TRBV10-3 with TRBJ2-7, with D possibly TRBD2 on 5 matching bases. Germline V lookup: CDR1 ENHRY, CDR2 SYGVKD. Trimming cost V 3 bases and J 2 bases, with 11 bases left between them. This CDR3 has 14 residues. In nucleotides, the CDR3 is TGTGCCATCAGTGACGGGGTAACTCCCTACGAGCAGTACTTC. Its protein product is CAISDGVTPYEQYF.